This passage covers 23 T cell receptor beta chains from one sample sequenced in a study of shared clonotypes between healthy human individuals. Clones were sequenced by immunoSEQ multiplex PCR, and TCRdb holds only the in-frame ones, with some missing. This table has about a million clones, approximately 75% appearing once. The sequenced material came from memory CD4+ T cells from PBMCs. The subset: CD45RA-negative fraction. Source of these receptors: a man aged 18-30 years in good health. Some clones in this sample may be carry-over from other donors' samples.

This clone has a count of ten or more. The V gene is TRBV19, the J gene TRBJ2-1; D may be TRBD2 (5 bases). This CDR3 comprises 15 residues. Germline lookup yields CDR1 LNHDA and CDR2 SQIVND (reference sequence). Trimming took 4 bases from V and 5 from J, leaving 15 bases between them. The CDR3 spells CASSNQIGINNEQFF. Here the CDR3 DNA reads TGTGCCAGTAGTAACCAAATCGGGATAAACAATGAGCAGTTCTTC.

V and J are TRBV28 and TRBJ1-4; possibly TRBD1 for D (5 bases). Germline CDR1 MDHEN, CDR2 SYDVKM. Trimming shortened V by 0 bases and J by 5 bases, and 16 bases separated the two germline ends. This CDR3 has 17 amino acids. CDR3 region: CASSLWSTGGRNEKLFF. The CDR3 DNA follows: TGTGCCAGCAGTTTATGGTCCACAGGAGGGCGCAATGAAAAACTGTTTTTT.

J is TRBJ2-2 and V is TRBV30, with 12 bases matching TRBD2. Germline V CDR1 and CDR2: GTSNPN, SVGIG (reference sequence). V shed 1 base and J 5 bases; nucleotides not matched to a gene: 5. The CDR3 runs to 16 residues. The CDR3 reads CAWSATGTSGTGELFF. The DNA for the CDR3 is TGTGCCTGGAGTGCGACCGGGACTAGCGGGACCGGGGAGCTGTTTTTT. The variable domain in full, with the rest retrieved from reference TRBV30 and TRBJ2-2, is SQTIHQWPATLVQPVGSPLSLECTVEGTSNPNLYWYRQAAGRGLQLLFYSVGIGQISSEVPQNLSASRPQDRQFILSSKKLLLSDSGFYLCAWSATGTSGTGELFFGEGSRLTVL.

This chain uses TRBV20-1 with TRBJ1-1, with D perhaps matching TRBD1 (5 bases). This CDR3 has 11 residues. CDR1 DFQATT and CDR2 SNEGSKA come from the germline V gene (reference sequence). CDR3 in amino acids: CRTRVNTEAFF. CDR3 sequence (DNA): TGCAGGACCAGGGTGAACACTGAAGCTTTCTTT.

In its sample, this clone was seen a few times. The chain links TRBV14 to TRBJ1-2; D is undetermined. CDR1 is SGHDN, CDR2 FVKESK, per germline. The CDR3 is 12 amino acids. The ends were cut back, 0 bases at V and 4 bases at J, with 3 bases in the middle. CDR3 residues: CASSQEGYGYTF. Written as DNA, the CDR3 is TGTGCCAGCAGCCAAGAGGGCTATGGCTACACCTTC.

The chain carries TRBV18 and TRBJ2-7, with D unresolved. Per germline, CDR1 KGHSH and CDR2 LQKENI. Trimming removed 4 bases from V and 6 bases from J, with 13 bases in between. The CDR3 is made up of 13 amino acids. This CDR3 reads CASSLLSQGEQYF. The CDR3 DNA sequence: TGTGCCAGCTCACTACTCAGCCAAGGCGAGCAGTACTTC.

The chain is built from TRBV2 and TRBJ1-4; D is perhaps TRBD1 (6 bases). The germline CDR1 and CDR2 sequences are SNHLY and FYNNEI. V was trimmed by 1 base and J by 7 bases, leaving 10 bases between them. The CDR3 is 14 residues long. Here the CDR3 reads CASSEDRVGEKLFF. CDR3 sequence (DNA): TGTGCCAGCAGTGAAGACAGGGTTGGTGAAAAACTGTTTTTT.

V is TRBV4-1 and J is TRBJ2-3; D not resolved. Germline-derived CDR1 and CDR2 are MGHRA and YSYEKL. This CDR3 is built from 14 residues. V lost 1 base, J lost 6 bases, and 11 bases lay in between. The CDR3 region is CASSQVGSVDTQYF. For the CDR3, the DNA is TGCGCCAGCAGCCAAGTTGGCAGTGTTGATACGCAGTATTTT.

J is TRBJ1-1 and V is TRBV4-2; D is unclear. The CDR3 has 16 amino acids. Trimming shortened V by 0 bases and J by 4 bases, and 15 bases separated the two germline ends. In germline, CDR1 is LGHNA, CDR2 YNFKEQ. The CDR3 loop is CASSQDRVGVSTEAFF. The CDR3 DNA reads TGTGCCAGCAGCCAAGATAGGGTTGGGGTGTCCACTGAAGCTTTCTTT.

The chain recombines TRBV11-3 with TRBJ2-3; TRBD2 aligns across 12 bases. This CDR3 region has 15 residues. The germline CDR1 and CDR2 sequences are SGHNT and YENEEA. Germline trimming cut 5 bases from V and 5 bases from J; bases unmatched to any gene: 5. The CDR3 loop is CASSRLAGAVDTQYF. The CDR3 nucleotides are TGTGCCAGCAGCAGACTAGCGGGAGCGGTAGATACGCAGTATTTT.

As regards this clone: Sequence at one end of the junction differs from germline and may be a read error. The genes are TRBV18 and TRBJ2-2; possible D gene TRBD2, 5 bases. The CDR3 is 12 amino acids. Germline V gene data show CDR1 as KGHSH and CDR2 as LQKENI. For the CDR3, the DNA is TGTGCCAACTCACCGCGGGCTGGGGAGCTGTTTTTT. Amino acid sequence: CANSPRAGELFF.

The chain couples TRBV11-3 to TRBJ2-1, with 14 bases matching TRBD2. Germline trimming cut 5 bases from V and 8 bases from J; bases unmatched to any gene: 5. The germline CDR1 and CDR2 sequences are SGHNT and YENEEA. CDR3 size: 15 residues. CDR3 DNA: TGTGCCAGCAGCCTAGGACTAGCGGGAGGAGATGAGCAGTTCTTC. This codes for CASSLGLAGGDEQFF.

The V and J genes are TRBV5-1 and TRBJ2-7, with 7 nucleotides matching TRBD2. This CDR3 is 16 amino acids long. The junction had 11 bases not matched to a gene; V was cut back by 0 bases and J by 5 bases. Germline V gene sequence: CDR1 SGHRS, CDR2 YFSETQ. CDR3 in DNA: TGCGCCAGCAGCTTGGAACCAGCGGGGTCTATTAACGAGCAGTACTTC. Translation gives CASSLEPAGSINEQYF.

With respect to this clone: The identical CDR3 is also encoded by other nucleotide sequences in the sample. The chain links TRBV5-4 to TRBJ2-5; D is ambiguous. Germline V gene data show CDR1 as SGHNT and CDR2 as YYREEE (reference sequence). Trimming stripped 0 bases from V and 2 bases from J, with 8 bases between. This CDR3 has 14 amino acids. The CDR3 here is CASSLAGSQETQYF. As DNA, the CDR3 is TGTGCCAGCAGCTTGGCCGGCAGTCAAGAGACCCAGTACTTC.

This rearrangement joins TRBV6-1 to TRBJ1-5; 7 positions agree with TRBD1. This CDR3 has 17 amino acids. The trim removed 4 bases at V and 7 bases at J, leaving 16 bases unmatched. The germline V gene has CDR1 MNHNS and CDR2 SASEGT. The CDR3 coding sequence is TGTGCCAGCAGTGTCTCAAGACAGGGCATCGTTGTACAGCCCCAGCATTTT. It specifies CASSVSRQGIVVQPQHF.

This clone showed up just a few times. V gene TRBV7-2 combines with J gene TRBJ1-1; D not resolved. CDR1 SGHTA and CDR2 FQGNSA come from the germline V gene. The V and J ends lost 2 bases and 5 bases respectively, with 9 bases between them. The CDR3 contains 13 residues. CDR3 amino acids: CASSLLSETEAFF. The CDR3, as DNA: TGTGCCAGCAGCTTACTTTCGGAGACTGAAGCTTTCTTT.

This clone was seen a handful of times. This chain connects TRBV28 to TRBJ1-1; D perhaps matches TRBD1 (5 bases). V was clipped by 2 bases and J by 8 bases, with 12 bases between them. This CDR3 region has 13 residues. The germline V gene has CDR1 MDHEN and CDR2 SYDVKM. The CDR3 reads CASSLERSGEAFF. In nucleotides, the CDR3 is TGTGCCAGCAGTTTAGAGAGGTCAGGGGAAGCTTTCTTT.

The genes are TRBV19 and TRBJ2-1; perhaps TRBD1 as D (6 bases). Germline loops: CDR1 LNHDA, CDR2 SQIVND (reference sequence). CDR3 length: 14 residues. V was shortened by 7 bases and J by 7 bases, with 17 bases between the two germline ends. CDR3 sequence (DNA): TGTGCCAGTAACCAGGGGTACGCAGGTAATGAGCAGTTCTTC. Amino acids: CASNQGYAGNEQFF.

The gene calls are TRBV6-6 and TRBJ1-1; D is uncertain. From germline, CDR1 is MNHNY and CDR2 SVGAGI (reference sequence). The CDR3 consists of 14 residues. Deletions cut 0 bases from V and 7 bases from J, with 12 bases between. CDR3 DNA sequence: TGTGCCAGCAGTTACTCGGGCAGCATAGTTGAAGCTTTCTTT. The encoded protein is CASSYSGSIVEAFF.

In nucleotides, the CDR3 is TGTGCCAGCAGCTTGGATCCGGGGGCGAATGAAAAACTGTTTTTT. Translating gives CASSLDPGANEKLFF. The chain joins TRBV5-8 to TRBJ1-4, with a possible D match to TRBD1 (6 bases). Trimming stripped 0 bases from V and 5 bases from J, with 11 bases between. The CDR3 contains 15 residues. From germline, CDR1 is SGHTS and CDR2 YDEGEE.

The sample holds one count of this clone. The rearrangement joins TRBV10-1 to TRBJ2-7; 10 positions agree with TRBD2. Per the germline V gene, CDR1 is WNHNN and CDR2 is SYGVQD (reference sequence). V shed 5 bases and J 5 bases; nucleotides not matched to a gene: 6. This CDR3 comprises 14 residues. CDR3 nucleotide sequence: TGCGCCAGCAGTCATAGCGGGAGGTTGGACGAGCAGTACTTC. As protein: CASSHSGRLDEQYF.

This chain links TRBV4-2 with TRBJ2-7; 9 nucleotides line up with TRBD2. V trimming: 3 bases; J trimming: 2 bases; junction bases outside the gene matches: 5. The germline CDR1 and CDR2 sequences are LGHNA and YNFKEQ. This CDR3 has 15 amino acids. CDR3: CASSHRTSEAYEQYF. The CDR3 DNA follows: TGTGCCAGCAGCCACAGGACTAGCGAGGCCTACGAGCAGTACTTC.

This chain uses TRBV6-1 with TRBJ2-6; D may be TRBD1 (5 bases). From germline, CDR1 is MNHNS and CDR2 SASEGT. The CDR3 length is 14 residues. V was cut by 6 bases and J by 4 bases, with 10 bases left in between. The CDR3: CASRQDPGANVLTF. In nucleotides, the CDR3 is TGTGCCAGCAGACAGGACCCCGGGGCCAACGTCCTGACTTTC.